This entry describes one T cell receptor (beta chain). Source study methods: Amplifying reference gene primers gave estimates of nucleated cell counts. Generated by immunoSEQ multiplex PCR, the TCRdb table keeps only in-frame clones and is missing some. V and J calls plus clone size are reproduced from that table; the DNA served to infer D and trimming. The data hold some 78,000 clones, with 80% observed a single time. Germline CDR1 MNHEY, CDR2 SVGEGT. With V trimmed by 6 bases and J by 2 bases, 8 bases remained unmatched. The CDR3 contains 16 residues. The data originate from a study of blood T cell repertoires in COVID-19. The overall study: Both acute and convalescent COVID-19 samples were obtained from the United States, Italy and Spain. T cells, B-cell-depleted T cells, or PBMCs provided the cDNA or gDNA that served as material.

The sequence derives from a man aged 55 to 70 with active or convalescent COVID-19. Sequenced: peripheral blood. The gene calls are TRBV6-2 or TRBV6-3 and TRBJ1-5; 9 bases match TRBD1. The CDR3 nucleotides are TGTGCCAGCAGCTCCGGGACAGGGAATCGCAATCAGCCCCAGCATTTT. Its protein is CASSSGTGNRNQPQHF.